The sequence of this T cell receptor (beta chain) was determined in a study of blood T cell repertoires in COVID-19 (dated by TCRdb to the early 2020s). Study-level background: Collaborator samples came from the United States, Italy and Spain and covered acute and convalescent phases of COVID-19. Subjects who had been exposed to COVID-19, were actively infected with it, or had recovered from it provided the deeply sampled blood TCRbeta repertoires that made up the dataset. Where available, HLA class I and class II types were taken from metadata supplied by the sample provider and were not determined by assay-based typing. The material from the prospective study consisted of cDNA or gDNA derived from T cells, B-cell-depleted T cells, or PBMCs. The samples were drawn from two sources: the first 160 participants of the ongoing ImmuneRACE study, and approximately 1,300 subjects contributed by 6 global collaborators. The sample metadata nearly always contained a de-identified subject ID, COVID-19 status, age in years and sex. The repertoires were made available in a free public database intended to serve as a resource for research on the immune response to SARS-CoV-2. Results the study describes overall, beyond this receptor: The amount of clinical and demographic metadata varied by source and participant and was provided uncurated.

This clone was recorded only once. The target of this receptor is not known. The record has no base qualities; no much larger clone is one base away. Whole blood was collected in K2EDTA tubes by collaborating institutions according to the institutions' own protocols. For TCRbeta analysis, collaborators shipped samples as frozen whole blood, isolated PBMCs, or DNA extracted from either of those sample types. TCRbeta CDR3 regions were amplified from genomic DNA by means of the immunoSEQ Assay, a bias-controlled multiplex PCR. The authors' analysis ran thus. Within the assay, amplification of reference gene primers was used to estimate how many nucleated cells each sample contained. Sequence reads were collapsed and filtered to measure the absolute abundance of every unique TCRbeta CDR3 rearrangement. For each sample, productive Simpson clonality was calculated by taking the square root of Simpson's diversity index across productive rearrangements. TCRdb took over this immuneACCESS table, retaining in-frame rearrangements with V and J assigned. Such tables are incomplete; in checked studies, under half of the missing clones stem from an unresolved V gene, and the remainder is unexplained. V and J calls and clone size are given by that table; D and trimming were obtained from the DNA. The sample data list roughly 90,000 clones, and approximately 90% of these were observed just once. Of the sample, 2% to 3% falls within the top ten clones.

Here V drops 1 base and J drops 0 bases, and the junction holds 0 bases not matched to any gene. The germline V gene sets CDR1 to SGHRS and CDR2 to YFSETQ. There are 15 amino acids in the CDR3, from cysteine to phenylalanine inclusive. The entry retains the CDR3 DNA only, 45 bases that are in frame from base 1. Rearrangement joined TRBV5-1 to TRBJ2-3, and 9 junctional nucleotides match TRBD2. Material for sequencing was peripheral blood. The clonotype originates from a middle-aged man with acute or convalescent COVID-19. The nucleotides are TGCGCCAGCAGCTTGACTAGCGGGAGCACAGATACGCAGTATTTT. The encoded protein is CASSLTSGSTDTQYF.